These 21 T cell receptor beta chains share one sample of origin, sequenced in a study of T cells in localized non-small cell lung cancer. Assay used: immunoSEQ multiplex PCR; TCRdb lists only in-frame clones, some missing. The sample shows roughly 28,000 clones, more than 75% of them seen only once. This specimen consisted of peripheral blood, obtained before any cancer treatment. The receptors stem from a woman between 35 and 75 years old with stage I lung adenocarcinoma.

The genes are TRBV28 and TRBJ2-1, with D perhaps matching TRBD2 (5 bases). The germline V and J ends were trimmed by 6 bases and 1 base, with 7 bases remaining between them. The CDR3 spans 13 residues. Per the germline V gene, CDR1 is MDHEN and CDR2 is SYDVKM. The CDR3 DNA reads TGTGCCAGCAGCCGGGATTCCTACAATGAGCAGTTCTTC. Encoded protein: CASSRDSYNEQFF.

This clone turned up a few times. The gene calls are TRBV20-1 and TRBJ2-7; TRBD2 might be the D (5 bases). CDR1 DFQATT and CDR2 SNEGSKA come from the germline V gene (reference sequence). The CDR3 contains 10 residues. V was clipped by 7 bases and J by 2 bases, with 6 bases between them. CDR3 in amino acids: CSVGTYEQYF. The CDR3 nucleotides read TGCAGTGTCGGGACCTACGAGCAGTACTTC.

V usage is TRBV27 and J usage is TRBJ2-7; possible D gene TRBD1, 7 bases. CDR1 and CDR2 from the germline V gene are MNHEY and SMNVEV (reference sequence). The CDR3 is made up of 15 amino acids. V was clipped by 1 base and J by 5 bases, with 15 bases between them. CDR3 region: CASSLFGQGGDEQYF. The CDR3 coding sequence is TGTGCCAGCAGTTTATTCGGGCAGGGGGGAGACGAGCAGTACTTC.

The chain combines TRBV5-1 with TRBJ2-2, with 8 bases matching TRBD2. Germline V gene sequence: CDR1 SGHRS, CDR2 YFSETQ. V shed 0 bases, J shed 4 bases, and the junction held 5 bases outside the gene matches. CDR3 length: 16 amino acids. The CDR3: CASSLALADGTGELFF. The CDR3 nucleotides read TGCGCCAGCAGCTTGGCACTAGCGGACGGCACCGGGGAGCTGTTTTTT.

In this sample, this clone turned up a few times. The genes are TRBV6-1 and TRBJ1-2; D gene uncertain. Germline V gene sequence: CDR1 MNHNS, CDR2 SASEGT. V was trimmed by 7 bases and J by 5 bases, leaving 17 bases between them. The CDR3 length is 14 residues. In nucleotides, the CDR3 is TGTGCCAGCACCAATTCAGGTCGATCTTATGGCTACACCTTC. This codes for CASTNSGRSYGYTF.

The V and J genes are TRBV7-9 and TRBJ2-7; 7 bases line up with TRBD1. The CDR3 extends over 18 amino acids. The germline V gene encodes CDR1 SEHNR and CDR2 FQNEAQ (reference sequence). The J segment lost 2 bases and the V segment lost 1 base, leaving 14 bases of the junction unmatched. CDR3 in amino acids: CASSLGQGRTSSAYEQYF. The CDR3 DNA follows: TGTGCCAGCAGCTTAGGACAGGGACGGACCTCCTCTGCCTACGAGCAGTACTTC.

The rearrangement uses TRBV7-8 and TRBJ1-1, with D hard to call. V lost 11 bases to trimming and J lost 3 bases, with 4 bases between them. CDR1 is SGHVS, CDR2 FQNEAQ, per germline. There are 9 residues in the CDR3. The CDR3 nucleotides are TGTGCCGTTGACACTGAAGCTTTCTTT. Translation: CAVDTEAFF.

V usage is TRBV4-3 and J usage is TRBJ2-1; TRBD1 agrees at 7 bases. The CDR3 has 15 residues. Trimming at V came to 5 bases and at J to 2 bases, leaving 6 bases not matched to a gene. Germline V gives CDR1 LGHNA, CDR2 YSLEER. The CDR3 loop reads CASSFDRDPYNEQFF. DNA for the CDR3: TGCGCCAGCAGCTTCGACAGGGACCCCTACAATGAGCAGTTCTTC.

This clone was recorded once. The rearrangement joins TRBV7-2 to TRBJ1-1, with D perhaps TRBD1 (5 bases). CDR1 is SGHTA and CDR2 is FQGNSA in the germline V gene. The V end was cut by 4 bases, the J end by 2 bases, with 8 bases between. The CDR3 is made up of 13 amino acids. This chain's CDR3 is CASSSTVNTEAFF. The CDR3 DNA reads as TGTGCCAGCAGCTCGACAGTAAACACTGAAGCTTTCTTT.

The CDR3 bases are TGTGCCAGCAGCTTGACGGGCCGCGGGTGGGAGACCCAGTACTTC. It translates to CASSLTGRGWETQYF. This chain links TRBV5-8 with TRBJ2-5; tentative D call: TRBD2 (5 bases). The CDR3 length is 15 residues. V gave up 1 base and J gave up 5 bases, with 15 bases separating them. From germline, CDR1 is SGHTS and CDR2 YDEGEE.

The rearrangement joins TRBV2 to TRBJ1-2, with 7 bases fitting TRBD1. Germline CDR1 and CDR2: SNHLY and FYNNEI. Trimming at V came to 7 bases and at J to 3 bases, leaving 5 bases not matched to a gene. The CDR3 extends over 13 amino acids. CDR3 in amino acids: CASTIGTDYGYTF. The CDR3 nucleotides read TGTGCCAGCACTATCGGGACAGACTATGGCTACACCTTC.

This rearrangement joins TRBV9 to TRBJ2-3; D possibly matches TRBD1 or TRBD2 (6 bases each). Germline CDR1 and CDR2: SGDLS and YYNGEE. The CDR3 sequence is 18 residues long. The ends were cut back, 4 bases at V and 4 bases at J, with 25 bases in the middle. The CDR3 sequence: CASSPFVGGQLAADTQYF. The CDR3 bases are TGTGCCAGCAGCCCGTTTGTGGGGGGCCAATTGGCCGCAGATACGCAGTATTTT.

The chain carries TRBV2 and TRBJ1-2, with D hard to call. Germline-derived CDR1 and CDR2 are SNHLY and FYNNEI. This CDR3 is 13 amino acids long. Deletions cut 4 bases from V and 0 bases from J, with 6 bases between. The CDR3 is CASSAGANYGYTF. The DNA for the CDR3 is TGTGCCAGCAGTGCCGGGGCTAACTATGGCTACACCTTC.

The chain employs TRBV30 and TRBJ1-5; tentative D call: TRBD1 (5 bases). This CDR3 is built from 14 residues. CDR1 and CDR2 (germline): GTSNPN, SVGIG (reference sequence). Trimming removed 0 bases at V and 7 bases at J, with 13 bases between. CDR3 amino acids: CAWSVRGRGQPQHF. DNA of the CDR3: TGTGCCTGGAGTGTGAGGGGTCGGGGGCAGCCCCAGCATTTT.

The V gene is TRBV18, the J gene TRBJ1-5; D gene unclear. Trimming left V 5 bases short and J 4 bases short, with 6 bases between. The CDR3 is 12 residues long. CDR1 is KGHSH, CDR2 LQKENI, per germline. The CDR3, as DNA: TGTGCCAGCTCAGGGCAGAATCAGCCCCAGCATTTT. Amino acid sequence: CASSGQNQPQHF.

V is TRBV9 and J is TRBJ1-1; TRBD1 matches 11 bases. With 4 bases clipped from V and 4 bases from J, the junction kept 9 bases outside the gene matches. CDR1 SGDLS and CDR2 YYNGEE come from the germline V gene. This CDR3 contains 16 residues. This CDR3 is CASSSGTGGSGTEAFF. The CDR3 region has the DNA TGTGCCAGCAGCTCCGGGACAGGGGGAAGTGGCACTGAAGCTTTCTTT.

V gene TRBV29-1 combines with J gene TRBJ2-3; 8 bases map to TRBD2. V lost 4 bases to trimming and J lost 5 bases; unmatched junction nucleotides: 8. CDR3 length: 14 amino acids. From germline, CDR1 is SQVTM and CDR2 ANQGSEA. As DNA, the CDR3 is TGCAGCGTTGCTGCGGGGGGCCGGGGAGATACGCAGTATTTT. This sequence encodes CSVAAGGRGDTQYF.

V usage is TRBV10-3 and J usage is TRBJ2-7, with 8 nucleotides matching TRBD1. The germline CDR1 and CDR2 sequences are ENHRY and SYGVKD. The CDR3 length is 13 residues. V was clipped by 5 bases and J by 5 bases; unmatched bases: 5. For the CDR3, the DNA is TGTGCCATCAGTCAGAACAGGGGGAACGAGCAGTACTTC. Amino acid sequence: CAISQNRGNEQYF.

V is TRBV6-5 and J is TRBJ1-4; TRBD1 might be the D (6 bases). CDR3 size: 13 residues. CDR1 is MNHEY and CDR2 is SVGAGI in the germline V gene. V lost 10 bases and J lost 4, with 13 bases in between. The CDR3 here is CATGGADNEKLFF. CDR3 in DNA: TGTGCCACCGGGGGGGCGGATAATGAAAAACTGTTTTTT.

V is TRBV5-6 and J is TRBJ2-5, with D possibly being TRBD2 (5 bases). Trimming left V 1 base short and J 4 bases short, with 8 bases between. CDR3 length: 13 residues. Germline values: CDR1 SGHDT, CDR2 YYEEEE. The CDR3 coding sequence is TGTGCCAGCAGCTTGCGGAGCGGAGAGACCCAGTACTTC. It specifies CASSLRSGETQYF.

V is TRBV7-3 and J is TRBJ1-6; the D is unclear. Trimming shortened V by 2 bases and J by 7 bases, and 12 bases separated the two germline ends. The CDR3 covers 15 residues. Per the germline V gene, CDR1 is SGHTA and CDR2 is FQGTGA. CDR3 DNA sequence: TGTGCCAGCAGCTTAGCGGGGATCGGGAATTCACCCCTCCACTTT. This translates into CASSLAGIGNSPLHF.